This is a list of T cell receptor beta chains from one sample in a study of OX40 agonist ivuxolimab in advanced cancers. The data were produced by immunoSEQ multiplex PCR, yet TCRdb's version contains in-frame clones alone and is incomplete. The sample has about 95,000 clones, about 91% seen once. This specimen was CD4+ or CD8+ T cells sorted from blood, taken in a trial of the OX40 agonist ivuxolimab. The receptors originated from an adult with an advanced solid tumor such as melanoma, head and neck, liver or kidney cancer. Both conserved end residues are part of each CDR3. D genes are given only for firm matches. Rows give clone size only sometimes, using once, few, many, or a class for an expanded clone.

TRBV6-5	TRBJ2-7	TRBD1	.	CASSYSGQAPYEQYF	TGTGCCAGCAGTTACTCGGGACAGGCCCCTTACGAGCAGTACTTC
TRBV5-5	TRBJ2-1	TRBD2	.	CASSLALAGGWDEQFF	TGTGCCAGCAGCTTGGCCCTGGCGGGAGGGTGGGATGAGCAGTTCTTC
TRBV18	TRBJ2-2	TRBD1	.	CASSPAGGRTGELFF	TGTGCCAGCTCACCGGCAGGGGGCCGCACCGGGGAGCTGTTTTTT
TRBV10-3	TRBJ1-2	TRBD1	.	CAIRSPGTGDYTF	TGTGCCATCAGATCACCCGGGACAGGGGACTACACCTTC
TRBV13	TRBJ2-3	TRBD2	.	CASSTKRGVTDTQYF	TGTGCCAGCAGCACCAAGCGGGGGGTGACAGATACGCAGTATTTT
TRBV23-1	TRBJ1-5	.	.	CASSQSALKRNQPQHF	TGCGCCAGCAGTCAATCTGCCCTTAAGAGGAATCAGCCCCAGCATTTT
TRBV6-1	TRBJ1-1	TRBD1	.	CASSTQTQGDTEAFF	TGTGCCAGCAGTACCCAAACGCAGGGGGACACTGAAGCTTTCTTT
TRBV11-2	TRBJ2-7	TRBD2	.	CASSYPRTSQGEQYF	TGTGCCAGCAGCTACCCCCGGACTAGCCAAGGCGAGCAGTACTTC
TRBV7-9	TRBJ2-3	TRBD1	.	CASSVRGQSTDTQYF	TGTGCCAGCAGCGTCAGGGGGCAAAGCACAGATACGCAGTATTTT
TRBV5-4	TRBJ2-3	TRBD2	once	CASSWGTSRKAGTDTQYF	TGTGCCAGCAGCTGGGGGACTAGCCGGAAGGCGGGCACAGATACGCAGTATTTT
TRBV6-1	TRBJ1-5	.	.	CASSGSIGGGRARNQPQHF	TGTGCCAGCAGTGGGAGCATTGGGGGAGGGAGGGCGCGCAATCAGCCCCAGCATTTT
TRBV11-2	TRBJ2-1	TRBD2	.	CASSLAGAGNEQFF	TGTGCCAGCAGCTTAGCGGGAGCGGGAAATGAGCAGTTCTTC
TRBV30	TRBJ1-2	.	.	CAWSDQENYGYTF	TGTGCCTGGAGTGACCAGGAAAACTATGGCTACACCTTC
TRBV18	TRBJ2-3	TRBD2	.	CASSPGTSGTDTQYF	TGTGCCAGCTCACCCGGGACTAGCGGCACAGATACGCAGTATTTT